The rows below give T cell receptor beta chains drawn from one sample of a study of post-analysis software for immune sequencing data. MiXCR, applied by TCRdb to the PCR reads, yields one record per CDR3 protein. This sample carries approximately 460,000 distinct CDR3 sequences, around 40% of them seen once, and the ten largest clones take about 12%. Input material: blood. The receptors originated from a girl aged 10-17 years with multiple sclerosis. The CDR3 runs from the conserved cysteine through the conserved F or W. D genes are given only for firm matches. Clone size is given for some rows only: seen once, a few or many times, or a class if the clone is expanded.

d_call,v_call,clone_size,j_call,cdr3_nt,cdr3_aa
NA,TRBV7-2,many,TRBJ2-7,TGTGCCAGCAGCGTCAACGGGGGGCGAGTCTCCTACGAGCAGTACTTC,CASSVNGGRVSYEQYF
TRBD2,TRBV12-3/TRBV12-4,NA,TRBJ2-5,TGTGCCAGCAGTTTACCGCGGGAGGCGCCCAGGGAGACCCAGTACTTC,CASSLPREAPRETQYF
NA,TRBV18,NA,TRBJ1-4,TGTGCCAGCTCACCACAGCTTTCCGAAAAACTGTTTTTT,CASSPQLSEKLFF
NA,TRBV27,few,TRBJ2-6,TGTGCCAGCAGCCCACTTGGGGTTGGGGCCAACGTCCTGACTTTC,CASSPLGVGANVLTF
NA,TRBV19,NA,TRBJ2-7,TGTGCCAGTAGTATACCAGCGGACGAGCAGTACTTC,CASSIPADEQYF
TRBD1,TRBV7-9,NA,TRBJ1-2,TGTGCCAGCAGCTTACGAGCGCCTGAGGGGGCCGCTGGCTACACCTTC,CASSLRAPEGAAGYTF
NA,TRBV5-5,NA,TRBJ2-6,TGTGCCAGCAGCCTAGCAGTGTACGGGGCCAACGTCCTGACTTTC,CASSLAVYGANVLTF
TRBD1,TRBV20-1,NA,TRBJ1-4,TGCAGTGCAGGGGGCAATAATGAAAAACTGTTTTTT,CSAGGNNEKLFF
NA,TRBV6-6,NA,TRBJ2-1,TGTGCCACCATACGGGAGACGGGGTCCTACAATGAGCAGTTCTTC,CATIRETGSYNEQFF
TRBD1,TRBV12-3/TRBV12-4,NA,TRBJ1-4,TGTGCCAGCAGGGGACAGAACAATGAAAAACTGTTTTTT,CASRGQNNEKLFF
NA,TRBV6-5,NA,TRBJ2-7,TGTGCCAGCAGGCGGGACCTCTCCTACGAGCAGTACTTC,CASRRDLSYEQYF
NA,TRBV24-1,NA,TRBJ1-5,TGTGCCGCTTCCCGGGACTCCAATCAGCCCCAGCATTTT,CAASRDSNQPQHF
NA,TRBV9,NA,TRBJ1-1,TGTGCCAGCAGCGCGCTTGGGGTCATGAACACTGAAGCTTTCTTT,CASSALGVMNTEAFF
NA,TRBV13,once,TRBJ2-1,TGTGCCAGCAGCGACACTACGAGCAATGAGCAGTTCTTC,CASSDTTSNEQFF
TRBD1,TRBV6-1,NA,TRBJ2-2,TGTGCCAGCATCCCGGGACAGGGATATGTCGGGGAGCTGTTTTTT,CASIPGQGYVGELFF
TRBD2,TRBV25-1,few,TRBJ2-5,TGTGCCAGCAGTGATTATAGCGGGAGAGGAATGGGCGGACAAGAGACCCAGTACTTC,CASSDYSGRGMGGQETQYF
TRBD2,TRBV6-4,NA,TRBJ2-1,TGTGCCAGCAGTGAAGCGGGAGGGAACAATGAGCAGTTCTTC,CASSEAGGNNEQFF
TRBD2,TRBV5-5,few,TRBJ2-5,TGTGCCAGCAGCTTGGTAGGGACTAGCGGAGAGACCCAGTACTTC,CASSLVGTSGETQYF
TRBD1,TRBV6-5,NA,TRBJ1-5,TGTGCCAGCAGTCCAGCAGACAGGGGGCTCAATCAGCCCCAGCATTTT,CASSPADRGLNQPQHF
NA,TRBV5-1,NA,TRBJ2-7,TGCGCCAGCAGCTATGTGCAGGGCACCTACGAGCAGTACTTC,CASSYVQGTYEQYF
TRBD2,TRBV7-9,NA,TRBJ2-1,TGTGCCAGCAGCTCCGTGCGACTAGCGGGGTACTACAATGAGCAGTTCTTC,CASSSVRLAGYYNEQFF
NA,TRBV20-1,once,TRBJ1-2,TGCAGTGCTAGAGATGGTAGGCAGGGCTATGGCTACACCTTC,CSARDGRQGYGYTF
NA,TRBV6-2/TRBV6-3,few,TRBJ2-7,TGTGCCAGCAACAACTACCCCTACTACGAGCAGTACTTC,CASNNYPYYEQYF
NA,TRBV5-1,NA,TRBJ2-1,TGCGCCAGCAGCATCGACAGCTCCTACAATGAGCAGTTCTTC,CASSIDSSYNEQFF
NA,TRBV24-1,NA,TRBJ2-1,TGTGCCACCAGTGCGATACTAGGGGAGCAGTTCTTC,CATSAILGEQFF
NA,TRBV2,NA,TRBJ2-1,TGTGCCAGCAGTGAAGGGGGCCGAGGCGATGAGCAGTTCTTC,CASSEGGRGDEQFF
NA,TRBV27,few,TRBJ2-5,TGTGCCAGCAGTCCATCAGGACCCGATTTGCGAGAGACCCAGTACTTC,CASSPSGPDLRETQYF